This section outlines one TCR beta chain sequence together with its context. Its antigen remains unknown. This entry is derived from a study of CD8 T cells in ankylosing spondylitis. One entry per CDR3 protein, called by TCRdb with MiXCR from the 5' RACE reads. The table has just under 550,000 distinct CDR3 sequences, 10% to 15% seen once. Findings and caveats of the study: Apparently characteristic of ankylosing spondylitis blood was a TCR beta motif (fewer than ten highly homologous variants).

The CDR3 spans 13 residues. Trimming left V 4 bases short and J 2 bases short, with 9 bases between. Germline assignment: CDR1 DFQATT and CDR2 SNEGSKA (reference sequence). The chain uses TRBV20-1 and TRBJ1-5; no clear D gene. Material for sequencing was blood, either unsorted or a sorted T cell fraction (not recorded which). The sequence came from a male donor with ankylosing spondylitis. The DNA of the CDR3 is TGCAGTGCTACCGGGATGCGCAATCAGCCCCAGCATTTT. Protein product: CSATGMRNQPQHF.